What follows are 4 T cell receptor beta chains derived from one specimen sequenced in a study of T cell responses to AZD1222 COVID-19 vaccine (TCRdb year 2021). This sample's time point label indicates: baseline before first vaccination. Library generation was performed with the immunoSEQ multiplex PCR assay. Sourced from immuneACCESS, this table was stored by TCRdb with only in-frame sequences that have V and J called. A share of the clones is absent; for the studies checked, an unresolved V gene accounts for under half, and the remainder has no known explanation. The sample table records 140,000 to 150,000 clones; approximately 93% of these occur just once. Under 6.5% of the sample comes from the top ten. The sequenced sample was peripheral blood, obtained on day 0 of AZD1222 vaccination. The receptors shown here come from an adult in good health.

This clone has more than one count but fewer than ten. This chain joins TRBV30 and TRBJ1-5; D perhaps matches TRBD1 (5 bases). Per the germline V gene, CDR1 is GTSNPN and CDR2 is SVGIG (reference sequence). This CDR3 spans 14 amino acids. Trimming cost V 3 bases and J 0 bases, with 9 bases left between them. The chain's CDR3 is CAWSQGFSNQPQHF. The CDR3 DNA sequence: TGTGCCTGGAGCCAGGGATTTAGCAATCAGCCCCAGCATTTT.

The chain uses TRBV11-2 and TRBJ2-7, with 7 positions matching TRBD1. Germline values: CDR1 SGHAT, CDR2 FQNNGV. The CDR3 is 13 residues long. V shed 5 bases and J 2 bases; nucleotides not matched to a gene: 3. CDR3 loop: CASSIGTAYEQYF. The CDR3 DNA reads as TGTGCCAGCAGCATAGGGACAGCCTACGAGCAGTACTTC. The full variable domain, with the rest looked up from reference TRBV11-2 and TRBJ2-7, is EAGVAQSPRYKIIEKRQSVAFWCNPISGHATLYWYQQILGQGPKLLIQFQNNGVVDDSQLPKDRFSAERLKGVDSTLKIQPAKLEDSAVYLCASSIGTAYEQYFGPGTRLTVT.

The chain joins TRBV15 to TRBJ2-3, with D unresolved. The germline V gene encodes CDR1 LNHNV and CDR2 YYDKDF (reference sequence). The CDR3 contains 14 residues. V shed 1 base and J shed 1 base, with 6 bases lying between them. The CDR3 spells CATSRAARTDTQYF. CDR3 sequence (DNA): TGTGCCACCAGCAGAGCGGCCCGCACAGATACGCAGTATTTT.

This chain links TRBV6-5 with TRBJ2-7; no reliable D call. CDR3 length equals 14 residues. Germline CDR1 MNHEY, CDR2 SVGAGI. Trimming stripped 2 bases from V and 2 bases from J, with 10 bases between. CDR3 in amino acids: CASSYVDTTYEQYF. CDR3 nucleotide sequence: TGTGCCAGCAGTTACGTCGACACCACCTACGAGCAGTACTTC.